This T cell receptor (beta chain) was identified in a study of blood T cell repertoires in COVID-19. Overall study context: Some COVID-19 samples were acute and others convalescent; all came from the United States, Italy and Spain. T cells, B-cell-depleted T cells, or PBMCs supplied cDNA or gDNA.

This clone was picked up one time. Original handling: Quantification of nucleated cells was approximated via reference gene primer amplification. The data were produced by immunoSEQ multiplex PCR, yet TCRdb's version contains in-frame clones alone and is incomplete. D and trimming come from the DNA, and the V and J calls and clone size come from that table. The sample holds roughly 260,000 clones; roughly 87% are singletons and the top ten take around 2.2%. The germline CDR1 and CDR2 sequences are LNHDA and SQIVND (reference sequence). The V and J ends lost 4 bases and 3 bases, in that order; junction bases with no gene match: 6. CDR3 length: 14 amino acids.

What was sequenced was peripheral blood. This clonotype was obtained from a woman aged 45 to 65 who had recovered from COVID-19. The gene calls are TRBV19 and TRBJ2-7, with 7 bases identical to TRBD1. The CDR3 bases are TGTGCCAGTAGTACCCCCGGGACAGTCTACGAGCAGTACTTC. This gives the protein CASSTPGTVYEQYF.